The 4 T cell receptor beta chains below all came from one sample that was sequenced in a study of Ad26.COV2.S vaccination and SARS-CoV-2 variants. Libraries were prepared by immunoSEQ multiplex PCR; TCRdb keeps only in-frame clonotypes and omits some of them. The sample consists of roughly 350,000 clones, around 88% of them appearing once. Treatment given: roughly 20 received Ad26.COV2.S at low or high dose, single or two shots; a few received placebo; per-sample allocation not given. Following the first vaccine or placebo injection, samples were taken on day 63. Sequenced material: peripheral blood, taken in a trial of Ad26.COV2.S vaccine versus placebo. The receptor source for this set is a person aged 18-65 years who received the Ad26.COV2.S COVID-19 vaccine or a placebo.

J is TRBJ1-1 and V is TRBV12-3 or TRBV12-4; D is uncertain. Trimming stripped 3 bases from V and 6 bases from J, with 5 bases between. The CDR3 loop spans 11 amino acids. The CDR3 sequence: CASSLQAEAFF. In DNA, the CDR3 is TGTGCCAGCAGTTTGCAGGCTGAAGCTTTCTTT.

The V gene is TRBV13, the J gene TRBJ2-3; no reliable D call. Trimming took 3 bases from V and 6 from J, leaving 7 bases between them. This CDR3 spans 12 amino acids. CDR1 is PRHDT, CDR2 FYEKMQ, per germline (reference sequence). CDR3 coding DNA: TGTGCCAGCAGCTTGATGGTGGATACGCAGTATTTT. This translates into CASSLMVDTQYF.

This chain connects TRBV9 to TRBJ1-3; D gene ambiguous. Germline loops: CDR1 SGDLS, CDR2 YYNGEE. The CDR3 totals 14 residues. Trimming removed 0 bases at V and 1 base at J, with 5 bases between. The CDR3: CASSVGLSGNTIYF. The DNA of the CDR3 is TGTGCCAGCAGCGTAGGTTTATCTGGAAACACCATATATTTT.

This chain joins TRBV24-1 and TRBJ1-4, with 11 bases fitting TRBD1. V gave up 2 bases and J gave up 7 bases; unmatched junction bases: 11. The CDR3 has 18 residues. Germline-derived CDR1 and CDR2 are KGHDR and SFDVKD. The CDR3 sequence: CATSDSGQGAIRGEKLFF. The CDR3 DNA reads TGTGCCACCAGTGATTCCGGACAGGGGGCCATCCGGGGTGAAAAACTGTTTTTT.